A selection of T cell receptor beta chains follows, all from one sample in a study of cytomegalovirus exposure and HLA in healthy donors. The table came from immunoSEQ multiplex PCR; TCRdb's copy has only in-frame clones and leaves some out. The sample lists about 130,000 clones, over 15% occurring once. Sequencing was done on a sample of PBMCs. All receptors come from a female donor in good health and CMV-seropositive. Each CDR3 is given with its conserved first and last residue. The D gene is left open where the match is weak. Not all rows give a size; the values are once, few, many and, for expanded clones, a class.

D gene,clone size,J gene,V gene,CDR3 protein,CDR3 DNA
TRBD1,few,TRBJ2-5,TRBV6-1,CASSEVGQGQETQYF,TGTGCCAGCAGTGAGGTGGGACAGGGACAAGAGACCCAGTACTTC
NA,few,TRBJ2-3,TRBV7-9,CASLRGDTQYF,TGTGCCAGCCTCCGAGGAGATACGCAGTATTTT
TRBD2,NA,TRBJ2-3,TRBV4-1,CASSQVAGADTQYF,TGCGCCAGCAGCCAGGTAGCGGGTGCAGATACGCAGTATTTT
TRBD1,few,TRBJ1-2,TRBV14,CASSQDPTGDYGYTF,TGTGCCAGCAGCCAAGATCCAACAGGGGACTATGGCTACACCTTC
TRBD1,few,TRBJ1-1,TRBV18,CASNSRRTGVKENTEAFF,TGTGCCAGCAATTCGAGGCGGACAGGGGTTAAAGAGAACACTGAAGCTTTCTTT
NA,few,TRBJ1-6,TRBV6-1,CASRLDSSYNSPLHF,TGTGCCAGCAGGTTAGACAGCTCCTATAATTCACCCCTCCACTTT
TRBD1,NA,TRBJ2-1,TRBV7-2,CASSLGVRDRGYNEQFF,TGTGCCAGCAGCTTAGGGGTCCGGGACAGGGGTTACAATGAGCAGTTCTTC
NA,NA,TRBJ1-1,TRBV30,CAWTLGGKDAQAFF,TGTGCCTGGACCTTGGGGGGGAAAGACGCCCAAGCTTTCTTT
NA,NA,TRBJ1-3,TRBV2,CASSDRGSGNTIYF,TGTGCCAGCAGTGACAGGGGATCTGGAAACACCATATATTTT
TRBD1,NA,TRBJ2-4,TRBV28,CASSLKTGGLENIQYF,TGTGCCAGCAGTTTAAAGACAGGGGGCCTAGAAAACATTCAGTACTTC
NA,few,TRBJ1-4,TRBV28,CASRFPATNEKLFF,TGTGCCAGCAGATTTCCCGCAACTAATGAAAAACTGTTTTTT
NA,NA,TRBJ2-5,TRBV6-5,CASSYTGETQYF,TGTGCCAGCAGTTACACCGGGGAGACCCAGTACTTC
TRBD1,NA,TRBJ2-5,TRBV29-1,CSGYTGDETQYF,TGCAGCGGGTACACAGGGGATGAGACCCAGTACTTC
NA,NA,TRBJ1-4,TRBV2,CASSPQGREKLFF,TGTGCCAGCAGTCCACAGGGAAGGGAAAAACTGTTTTTT
TRBD1,few,TRBJ1-4,TRBV6-6,CASSPQGVGEKLFF,TGTGCCAGCAGCCCACAGGGGGTTGGTGAAAAACTGTTTTTT
NA,NA,TRBJ2-4,TRBV19,CASSIASLAKNIQYF,TGTGCCAGTAGTATAGCGAGTTTAGCCAAAAACATTCAGTACTTC
NA,NA,TRBJ1-1,TRBV13,CASSLGSYTEAFF,TGTGCCAGCAGCCTCGGGTCCTACACTGAAGCTTTCTTT
NA,NA,TRBJ1-5,TRBV27,CASSFGLRQPQHF,TGTGCCAGCAGTTTTGGTCTCAGGCAGCCCCAGCATTTT
NA,NA,TRBJ2-5,TRBV2,CASSVQRETQYF,TGTGCCAGCAGTGTCCAGAGGGAGACCCAGTACTTC
TRBD1,NA,TRBJ1-2,TRBV5-1,CASSLVLTGDYGYTF,TGCGCCAGCAGCTTGGTCCTGACAGGGGACTATGGCTACACCTTC
NA,few,TRBJ1-1,TRBV9,CASSVDGGLNTEAFF,TGTGCCAGCAGCGTAGATGGGGGCCTGAACACTGAAGCTTTCTTT
TRBD2,few,TRBJ2-3,TRBV9,CASRPGLRTDTQYF,TGTGCCAGCAGACCGGGACTAAGAACAGATACGCAGTATTTT
TRBD1,few,TRBJ1-1,TRBV2,CASGTARGRAFF,TGTGCCAGCGGAACGGCCAGGGGGCGAGCTTTCTTT
TRBD2,few,TRBJ2-5,TRBV28,CASSFRLAGGKETQYF,TGTGCCAGCAGTTTCCGACTAGCGGGGGGGAAAGAGACCCAGTACTTC
NA,few,TRBJ2-3,TRBV5-4,CASSLVGAVWPTDTQYF,TGTGCCAGCAGCTTGGTAGGGGCGGTTTGGCCCACAGATACGCAGTATTTT
NA,NA,TRBJ1-1,TRBV5-1,CASSLGPQGNTEAFF,TGCGCCAGCAGCTTGGGCCCCCAGGGTAACACTGAAGCTTTCTTT
TRBD1,NA,TRBJ2-7,TRBV7-8,CASSIGTGVYEQYF,TGTGCCAGCAGCATCGGGACAGGGGTCTACGAGCAGTACTTC
NA,NA,TRBJ2-7,TRBV7-2,CASSADRTLSYEQYF,TGTGCCAGCAGCGCAGATCGGACACTATCCTACGAGCAGTACTTC
TRBD1,NA,TRBJ1-4,TRBV28,CASIGDRETTNEKLFF,TGTGCCAGCATAGGGGACAGGGAGACGACTAATGAAAAACTGTTTTTT
NA,NA,TRBJ1-2,TRBV19,CASNTPRAGLHYGYTF,TGTGCCAGTAATACCCCTAGGGCGGGGCTCCATTATGGCTACACCTTC
TRBD2,few,TRBJ2-1,TRBV29-1,CSVPGWGLADDNEQFF,TGCAGCGTCCCAGGGTGGGGACTAGCGGATGACAATGAGCAGTTCTTC
NA,few,TRBJ2-2,TRBV29-1,CSVVRTGELFF,TGCAGCGTTGTGCGGACCGGGGAGCTGTTTTTT
NA,NA,TRBJ2-3,TRBV6-5,CASSYAQGSTQYF,TGTGCCAGCAGTTACGCACAGGGTAGTACGCAGTATTTT
NA,NA,TRBJ1-1,TRBV19,CASSEQVRTEAFF,TGTGCCAGTAGTGAACAGGTTAGGACTGAAGCTTTCTTT
TRBD1,NA,TRBJ1-5,TRBV4-2,CASSQAHSTGNQPQHF,TGTGCCAGCAGCCAAGCCCATTCGACAGGGAATCAGCCCCAGCATTTT
NA,few,TRBJ1-1,TRBV27,CASSYIRTDMNTEAFF,TGTGCCAGCAGTTATATCCGGACAGACATGAACACTGAAGCTTTCTTT
NA,few,TRBJ1-5,TRBV28,CASSLGGSQPQHF,TGTGCCAGCAGTTTAGGGGGGAGTCAGCCCCAGCATTTT
NA,NA,TRBJ1-1,TRBV19,CASTPQHYSLEAFF,TGTGCCAGTACCCCACAGCATTATTCGCTTGAAGCTTTCTTT
NA,few,TRBJ1-5,TRBV7-8,CASSLGAGDGRPQHF,TGTGCCAGCAGCTTAGGGGCAGGGGACGGTCGGCCCCAGCATTTT
NA,few,TRBJ2-7,TRBV5-4,CASSLRGGAEQYF,TGTGCCAGCAGTCTAAGGGGGGGGGCTGAGCAGTACTTC
NA,NA,TRBJ1-4,TRBV4-2,CASSQGTGLNEKLFF,TGTGCCAGCAGCCAAGGCACAGGATTAAATGAAAAACTGTTTTTT
NA,NA,TRBJ1-1,TRBV7-2,CASSPYQSRDTEAFF,TGTGCCAGCAGCCCGTACCAGAGCAGGGACACTGAAGCTTTCTTT
NA,few,TRBJ2-3,TRBV5-1,CASSLDVSPDTQYF,TGCGCCAGCAGCTTGGATGTATCTCCAGATACGCAGTATTTT
TRBD2,few,TRBJ2-2,TRBV7-3,CASSLTAGYTGELFF,TGTGCCAGCAGCTTAACAGCGGGGTACACCGGGGAGCTGTTTTTT
NA,NA,TRBJ1-1,TRBV5-1,CASSLIGRGNTEAFF,TGCGCCAGCAGCTTGATTGGTCGGGGGAACACTGAAGCTTTCTTT